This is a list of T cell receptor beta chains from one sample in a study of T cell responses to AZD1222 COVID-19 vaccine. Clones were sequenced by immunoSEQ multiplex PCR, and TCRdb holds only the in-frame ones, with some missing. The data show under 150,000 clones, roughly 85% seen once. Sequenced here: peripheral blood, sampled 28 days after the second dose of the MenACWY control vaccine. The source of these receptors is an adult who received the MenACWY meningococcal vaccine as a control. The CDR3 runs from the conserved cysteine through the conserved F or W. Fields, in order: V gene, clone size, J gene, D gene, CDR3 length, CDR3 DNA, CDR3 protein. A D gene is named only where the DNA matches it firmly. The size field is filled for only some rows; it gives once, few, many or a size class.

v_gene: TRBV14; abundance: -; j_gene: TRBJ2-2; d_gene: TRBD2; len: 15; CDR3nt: TGTGCCAGCAGCCGTGATTCTAGCGGAACCGGGGAGCTGTTTTTT; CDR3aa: CASSRDSSGTGELFF
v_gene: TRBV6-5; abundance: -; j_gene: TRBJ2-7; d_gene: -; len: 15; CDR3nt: TGTGCCAGCAGTTACGGGGCCAGCGAAAACTACGAGCAGTACTTC; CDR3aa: CASSYGASENYEQYF
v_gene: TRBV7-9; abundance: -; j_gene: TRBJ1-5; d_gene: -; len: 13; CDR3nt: TGTGCCAGCAGCTTGGGGTATGTTCAGCCCCAGCATTTT; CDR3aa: CASSLGYVQPQHF
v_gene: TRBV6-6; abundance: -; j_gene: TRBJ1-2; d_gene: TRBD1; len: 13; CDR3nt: TGTGCCAGCAGTTACTCGGACAGGGCGGGCTACACCTTC; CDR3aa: CASSYSDRAGYTF
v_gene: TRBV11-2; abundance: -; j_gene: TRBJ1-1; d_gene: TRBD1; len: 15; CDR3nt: TGTGCCAGCAGCTTAGCGCCCCGGGACAGGTTCGGAGCTTTCTTT; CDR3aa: CASSLAPRDRFGAFF
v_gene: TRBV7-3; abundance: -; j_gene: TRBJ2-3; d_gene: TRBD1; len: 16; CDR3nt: TGTGCCAGCAGCTTAAGAGGGACAGGGAGCACAGATACGCAGTATTTT; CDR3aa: CASSLRGTGSTDTQYF
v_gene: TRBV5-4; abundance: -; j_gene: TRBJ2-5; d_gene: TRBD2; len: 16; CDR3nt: TGTGCCAGCAGCTCGGGGGGTAGCGGGGTAATGGAGACCCAGTACTTC; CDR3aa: CASSSGGSGVMETQYF
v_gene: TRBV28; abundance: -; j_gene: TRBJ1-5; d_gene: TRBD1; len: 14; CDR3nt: TGTGCCAGCAGTTCGGGACAGGGCGGTCAGCCCCAGCATTTT; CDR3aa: CASSSGQGGQPQHF
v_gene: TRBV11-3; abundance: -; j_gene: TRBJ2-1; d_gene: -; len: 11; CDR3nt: TGTGCCAGCAGCCTAGGGGGTCCTCTGTTCTTC; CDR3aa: CASSLGGPLFF
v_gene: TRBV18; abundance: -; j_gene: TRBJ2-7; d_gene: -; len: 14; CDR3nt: TGTGCCAGCTCACTATATCCAGGGGGGTACGAGCAGTACTTC; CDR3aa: CASSLYPGGYEQYF
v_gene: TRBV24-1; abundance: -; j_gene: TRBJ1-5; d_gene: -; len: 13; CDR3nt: TGTGCCACCTCGGACAGAGAGTATCAGCCCCAGCATTTT; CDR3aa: CATSDREYQPQHF
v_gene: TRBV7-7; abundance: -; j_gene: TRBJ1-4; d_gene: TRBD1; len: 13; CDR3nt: TGTGCTAGCAGTCGGGGACAGACGGAAAAACTGTTTTTT; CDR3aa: CASSRGQTEKLFF
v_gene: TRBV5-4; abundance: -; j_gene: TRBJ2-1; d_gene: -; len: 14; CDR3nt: TGTGCCGCCTCACCCCAGGGCTCCTACAATGAGCAGTTCTTC; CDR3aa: CAASPQGSYNEQFF
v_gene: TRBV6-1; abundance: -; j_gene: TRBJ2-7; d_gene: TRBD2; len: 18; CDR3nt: TGTGCCAGCAGTGAAAGACTTAGCGGGAGCTCCTTCCCTCTCGAGCAGTACTTC; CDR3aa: CASSERLSGSSFPLEQYF
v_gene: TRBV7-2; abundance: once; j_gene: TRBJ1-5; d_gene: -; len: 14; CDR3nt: TGTGCCAGCAGCTTGGACCTTCGCGGTCAGCCCCAGCATTTT; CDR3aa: CASSLDLRGQPQHF
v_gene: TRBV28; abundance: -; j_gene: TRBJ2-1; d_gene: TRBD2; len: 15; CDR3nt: TGTGCCAGCCGGACTAGCGGGGGGGCCGCCAATGAGCAGTTCTTC; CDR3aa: CASRTSGGAANEQFF
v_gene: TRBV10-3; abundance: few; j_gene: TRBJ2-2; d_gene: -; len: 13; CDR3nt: TGTGCCGCCAGGGGTCAAAACACCGGGGAGCTGTTTTTT; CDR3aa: CAARGQNTGELFF
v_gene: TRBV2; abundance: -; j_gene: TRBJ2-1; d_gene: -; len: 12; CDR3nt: TGTGCCAGCAGTGCCCGGTACAATGAGCAGTTCTTC; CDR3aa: CASSARYNEQFF
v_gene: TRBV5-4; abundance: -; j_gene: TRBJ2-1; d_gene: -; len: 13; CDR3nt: TGTGCCAGCAGCTTGGCTAGCGCTGCTGAGCAGTTCTTC; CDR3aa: CASSLASAAEQFF
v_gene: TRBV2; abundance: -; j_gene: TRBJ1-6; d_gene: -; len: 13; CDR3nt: TGTGCCAGCAGTGATGGGGCGGATTCACCCCTCCACTTT; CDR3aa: CASSDGADSPLHF
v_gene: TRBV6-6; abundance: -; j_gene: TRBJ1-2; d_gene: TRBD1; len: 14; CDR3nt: TGTGCCAGCAGTCCATCAAGACAGGGGGGCGGCTACACCTTC; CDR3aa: CASSPSRQGGGYTF
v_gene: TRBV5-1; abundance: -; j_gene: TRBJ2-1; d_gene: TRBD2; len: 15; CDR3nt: TGCGCCAGCCGGGCAGGACTAGCGGGAGCTAATGAGCAGTTCTTC; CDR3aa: CASRAGLAGANEQFF
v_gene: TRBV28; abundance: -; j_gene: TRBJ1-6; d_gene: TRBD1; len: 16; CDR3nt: TGTGCCAGCAGTTATACAGGGGGCGCGGGGAATTCACCCCTCCACTTT; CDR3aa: CASSYTGGAGNSPLHF
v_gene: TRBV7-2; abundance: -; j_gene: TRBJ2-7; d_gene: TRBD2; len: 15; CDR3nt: TGTGCCAGCAGCTTAGAGGCGGGAGGGCCCTACGAGCAGTACTTC; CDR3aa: CASSLEAGGPYEQYF
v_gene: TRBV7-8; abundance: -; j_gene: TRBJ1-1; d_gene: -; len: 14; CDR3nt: TGTGCCAGCAGCTTAGAAGTTGGGGCCACTGAAGCTTTCTTT; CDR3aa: CASSLEVGATEAFF
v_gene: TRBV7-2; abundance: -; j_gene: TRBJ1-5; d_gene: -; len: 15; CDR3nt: TGTGCCAGCAGCTTATCGGGATATAGCAATCAGCCCCAGCATTTT; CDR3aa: CASSLSGYSNQPQHF
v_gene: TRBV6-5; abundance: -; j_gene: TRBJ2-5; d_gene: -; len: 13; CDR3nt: TGTGCCAGCAGTTCAAACCCCAGTGCGACCCAGTACTTC; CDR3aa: CASSSNPSATQYF
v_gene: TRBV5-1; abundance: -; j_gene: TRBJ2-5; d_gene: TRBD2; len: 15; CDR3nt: TGCGCCAGCAGCTTGCTAGCGGGGGTACAAGAGACCCAGTACTTC; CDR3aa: CASSLLAGVQETQYF
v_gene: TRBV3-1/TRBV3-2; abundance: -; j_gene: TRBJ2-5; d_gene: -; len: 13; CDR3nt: TGTGCCAGCAGCCCAGGGTCACGGGAGACCCAGTACTTC; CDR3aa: CASSPGSRETQYF
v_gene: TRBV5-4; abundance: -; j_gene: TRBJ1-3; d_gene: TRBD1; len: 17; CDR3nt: TGTGCCAGCAGCTTGGGAAGGGACAGGAGCTCTGGAAACACCATATATTTT; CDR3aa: CASSLGRDRSSGNTIYF
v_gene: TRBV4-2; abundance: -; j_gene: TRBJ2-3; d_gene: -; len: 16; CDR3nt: TGTGCCAGCAGCCAAGATATGGGGTCTGGCACAGATACGCAGTATTTT; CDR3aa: CASSQDMGSGTDTQYF
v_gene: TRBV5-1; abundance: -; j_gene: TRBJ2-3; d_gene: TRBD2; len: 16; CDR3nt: TGCGCCAGCAGCTTGGTGACTAGCGGGGGGCTGAATACGCAGTATTTT; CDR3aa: CASSLVTSGGLNTQYF
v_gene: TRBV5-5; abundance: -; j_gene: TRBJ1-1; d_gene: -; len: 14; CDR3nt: TGTGCCAGCAGCTTGTGGGGACAGAACACTGAAGCTTTCTTT; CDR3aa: CASSLWGQNTEAFF
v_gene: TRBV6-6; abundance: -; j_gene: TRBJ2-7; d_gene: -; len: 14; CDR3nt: TGTGCCAGCAGTACCCCCATCAGCTCCTACGAGCAGTACTTC; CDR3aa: CASSTPISSYEQYF
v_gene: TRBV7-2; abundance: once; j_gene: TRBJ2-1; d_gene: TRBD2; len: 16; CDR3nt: TGTGCCAGCAGCATCGGGACTAGCGGGCCCGACAGTGAGCAGTTCTTC; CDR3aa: CASSIGTSGPDSEQFF
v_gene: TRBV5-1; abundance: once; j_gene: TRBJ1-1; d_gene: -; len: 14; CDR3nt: TGCGCCAGCAGCTTTACGACAACGAACACTGAAGCTTTCTTT; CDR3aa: CASSFTTTNTEAFF
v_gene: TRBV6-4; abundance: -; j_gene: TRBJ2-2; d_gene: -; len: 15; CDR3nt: TGTGCCAGCAGTGACGGACCCTTAAACACCGGGGAGCTGTTTTTT; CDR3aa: CASSDGPLNTGELFF
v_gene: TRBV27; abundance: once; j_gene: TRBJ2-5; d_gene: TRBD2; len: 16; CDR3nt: TGTGCCAGCAGCTTAGGCGGGAGGGCCGTCGGAGAGACCCAGTACTTC; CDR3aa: CASSLGGRAVGETQYF
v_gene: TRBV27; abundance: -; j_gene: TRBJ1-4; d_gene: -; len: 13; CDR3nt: TGTGCCAGCAGTTCCGCGTGGGGGGAAAAACTGTTTTTT; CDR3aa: CASSSAWGEKLFF
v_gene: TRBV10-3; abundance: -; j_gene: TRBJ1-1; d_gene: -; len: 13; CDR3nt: TGTGCCATCAGTGGGAGAGGGAACACTGAAGCTTTCTTT; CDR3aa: CAISGRGNTEAFF
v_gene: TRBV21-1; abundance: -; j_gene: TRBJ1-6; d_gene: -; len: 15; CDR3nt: TGTGCCAGCAGCAAAGACAGGGTATCCAATTCACCCCTCCACTTT; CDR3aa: CASSKDRVSNSPLHF
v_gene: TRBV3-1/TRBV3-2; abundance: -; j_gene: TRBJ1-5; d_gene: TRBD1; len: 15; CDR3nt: TGTGCCAGCAGCCCTCGGACAGGGAGCAATCAGCCCCAGCATTTT; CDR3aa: CASSPRTGSNQPQHF
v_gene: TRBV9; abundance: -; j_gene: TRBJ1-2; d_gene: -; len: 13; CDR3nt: TGTGCCAGCAGCGAATACAGCAACTATGGCTACACCTTC; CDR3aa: CASSEYSNYGYTF
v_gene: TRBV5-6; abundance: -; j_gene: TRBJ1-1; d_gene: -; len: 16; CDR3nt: TGTGCCAGCACCCCCTCCCTTCGGCAGAAGAACACTGAAGCTTTCTTT; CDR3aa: CASTPSLRQKNTEAFF
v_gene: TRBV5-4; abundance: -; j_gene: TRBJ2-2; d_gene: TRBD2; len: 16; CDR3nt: TGTGCCAGCAGCTTGGAGGTCCGGGGGGGCACCGGGGAGCTGTTTTTT; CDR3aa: CASSLEVRGGTGELFF
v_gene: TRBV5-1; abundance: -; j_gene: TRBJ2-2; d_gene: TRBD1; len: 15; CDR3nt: TGCGCCAGCAGCCTCGGGACAGGGCGACCCGGGGAGCTGTTTTTT; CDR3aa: CASSLGTGRPGELFF
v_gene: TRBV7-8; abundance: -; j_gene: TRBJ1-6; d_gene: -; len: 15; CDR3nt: TGTGCCAGCAGCTTAGAAGAGACCGGGAAGTCACCCCTCCACTTT; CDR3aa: CASSLEETGKSPLHF
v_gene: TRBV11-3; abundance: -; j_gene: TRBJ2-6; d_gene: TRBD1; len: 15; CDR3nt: TGTGCCAGCAGCGGCAGGGGGCCTGGGGCCAACGTCCTGACTTTC; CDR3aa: CASSGRGPGANVLTF
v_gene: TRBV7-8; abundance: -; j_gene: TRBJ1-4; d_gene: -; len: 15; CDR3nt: TGTGCCAGCAGCTTAGTTGGGGGTTCAAATGAAAAACTGTTTTTT; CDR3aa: CASSLVGGSNEKLFF
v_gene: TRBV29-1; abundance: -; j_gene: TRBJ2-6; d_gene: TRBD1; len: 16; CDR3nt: TGCAGCGTTGTGGGACAGTCTTCGTCTGGGGCCAACGTCCTGACTTTC; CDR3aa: CSVVGQSSSGANVLTF
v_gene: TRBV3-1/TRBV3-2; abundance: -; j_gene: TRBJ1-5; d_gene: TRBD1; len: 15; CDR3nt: TGTGCCAGCAGCCTCAGGGGGCGAGGATATCAGCCCCAGCATTTT; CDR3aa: CASSLRGRGYQPQHF
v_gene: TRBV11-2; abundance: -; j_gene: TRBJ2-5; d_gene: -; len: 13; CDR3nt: TGTGCCAGCAGCTTTAACAGCCAAGAGACCCAGTACTTC; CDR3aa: CASSFNSQETQYF
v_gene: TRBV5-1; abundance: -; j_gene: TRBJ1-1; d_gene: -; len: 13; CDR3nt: TGCGCCAGCAGCTTGGGTAGGGACACTGAAGCTTTCTTT; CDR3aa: CASSLGRDTEAFF
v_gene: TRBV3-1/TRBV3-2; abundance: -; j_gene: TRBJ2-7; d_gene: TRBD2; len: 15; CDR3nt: TGTGCCAGCAGCCAATCGGCGGGAGCGTCCTACGAGCAGTACTTC; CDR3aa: CASSQSAGASYEQYF
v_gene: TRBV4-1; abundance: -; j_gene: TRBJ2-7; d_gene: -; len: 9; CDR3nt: TGCGCCAGCAGCCTCCCCCTAGACTTC; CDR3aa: CASSLPLDF
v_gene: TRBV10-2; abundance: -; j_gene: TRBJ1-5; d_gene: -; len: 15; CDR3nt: TGCGCCAGCAGCCCAGGGCGAGGTCATGGTGGGCCCCAGCATTTT; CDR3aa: CASSPGRGHGGPQHF
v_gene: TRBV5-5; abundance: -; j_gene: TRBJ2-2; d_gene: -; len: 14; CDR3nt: TGTGCCAGCAGCGTATCGGTGGGCACCGGGGAGCTGTTTTTT; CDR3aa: CASSVSVGTGELFF